A single sample gave rise to the 32 T cell receptor beta chains below, sequenced in a study of shared clonotypes between healthy human individuals. Naive CD8 isolation took CD45RO-negative cells positively selected for CCR7 and excluded terminally differentiated effector memory CD45RA+ cells. TCRdb keeps only in-frame clones here, not all; method: immunoSEQ multiplex PCR. The sample lists roughly 2,000,000 clones; 85% to 95% were seen once. The sequenced sample consisted of naive CD8+ T cells sorted from blood. These TCRs come from a man between 18 and 35 years old in good health.

The rearrangement joins TRBV30 to TRBJ2-5, with D tentatively TRBD1 or TRBD2 (5 bases each). V gave up 3 bases and J gave up 5 bases, with 13 bases separating them. Per the germline V gene, CDR1 is GTSNPN and CDR2 is SVGIG (reference sequence). The CDR3 is 13 residues long. The DNA of the CDR3 is TGTGCCTGGAGCCACTGGGGGACGGAGACCCAGTACTTC. Protein sequence: CAWSHWGTETQYF. The variable domain in full, completed from reference TRBV30 and TRBJ2-5, reads SQTIHQWPATLVQPVGSPLSLECTVEGTSNPNLYWYRQAAGRGLQLLFYSVGIGQISSEVPQNLSASRPQDRQFILSSKKLLLSDSGFYLCAWSHWGTETQYFGPGTRLLVL.

CDR3: CASSFQWTGEGSPLHF. In DNA, the CDR3 is TGCGCCAGCAGCTTTCAATGGACAGGGGAGGGTTCACCCCTCCACTTT. The chain uses TRBV5-1 and TRBJ1-6, with 9 bases identical to TRBD1. Trimming at V came to 2 bases and at J to 9 bases, leaving 9 bases not matched to a gene. The CDR3 is 16 amino acids. Germline CDR1 SGHRS, CDR2 YFSETQ.

J is TRBJ1-5 and V is TRBV15, with D perhaps TRBD1 (5 bases). V shed 6 bases and J shed 7 bases, with 10 bases lying between them. The length of the CDR3 is 12 residues. Germline CDR1 LNHNV, CDR2 YYDKDF (reference sequence). The DNA for the CDR3 is TGTGCCACCAGTGGGGAGGGGCAGCCCCAGCATTTT. Translated, it gives CATSGEGQPQHF.

The chain couples TRBV6-6 to TRBJ2-7; the match to TRBD1 covers 8 bases. Germline lookup yields CDR1 MNHNY and CDR2 SVGAGI (reference sequence). The CDR3 is made up of 16 amino acids. Unmatched junction bases numbered 8, after V lost 4 bases and J lost 0 bases. CDR3 nucleotides: TGTGCCAGCAGTTTAACGGGACAGGAGAGCTCCTACGAGCAGTACTTC. It is translated as CASSLTGQESSYEQYF.

The chain combines TRBV11-2 with TRBJ2-3; 7 bases line up with TRBD2. Germline loops: CDR1 SGHAT, CDR2 FQNNGV. V was clipped by 5 bases and J by 5 bases; unmatched bases: 10. The CDR3 has 15 residues. CDR3 region: CASSTDWTRGDTQYF. Here the CDR3 DNA reads TGTGCCAGCAGCACCGATTGGACTAGAGGAGATACGCAGTATTTT. Based on the CDR3 plus reference TRBV11-2 and TRBJ2-3, the full variable domain is EAGVAQSPRYKIIEKRQSVAFWCNPISGHATLYWYQQILGQGPKLLIQFQNNGVVDDSQLPKDRFSAERLKGVDSTLKIQPAKLEDSAVYLCASSTDWTRGDTQYFGPGTRLTVL.

The genes are TRBV9 and TRBJ2-1; weak D call: TRBD2 (7 bases). V lost 0 bases to trimming and J lost 6 bases, with 13 bases between them. The length of the CDR3 is 15 residues. CDR1 is SGDLS, CDR2 YYNGEE, per germline. The CDR3 nucleotides are TGTGCCAGCAGCGTAGCTGGGGGGGGCCGCAATGAGCAGTTCTTC. This encodes CASSVAGGGRNEQFF.

This chain uses TRBV4-2 with TRBJ2-7, with TRBD1 matching 7 bases. CDR1 LGHNA and CDR2 YNFKEQ come from the germline V gene. The CDR3 covers 18 residues. V lost 0 bases, J lost 0 bases, and 11 bases stayed unmatched. Here the CDR3 DNA reads TGTGCCAGCAGCCAAGAAGGGGGCATCGCCGAGTCCTCCTACGAGCAGTACTTC. Its protein is CASSQEGGIAESSYEQYF.

V is TRBV30 and J is TRBJ2-1; TRBD1 is a possible D gene (5 bases). This CDR3 is 15 amino acids long. Germline V CDR1 and CDR2: GTSNPN, SVGIG (reference sequence). V lost 2 bases, J lost 7 bases, and 18 bases lay in between. The CDR3 DNA follows: TGTGCCTGGAGTATAGACAGTCTATTTGAGAATGAGCAGTTCTTC. This codes for CAWSIDSLFENEQFF.

This rearrangement joins TRBV7-9 to TRBJ2-3, with D perhaps matching TRBD1 or TRBD2 (5 bases each). This CDR3 is built from 17 residues. Trimming stripped 1 base from V and 0 bases from J, with 14 bases between. Germline CDR1 reads SEHNR; CDR2 reads FQNEAQ (reference sequence). The CDR3 DNA follows: TGTGCCAGCAGCTTAGAGCGAACGGGGCCTAGCACAGATACGCAGTATTTT. This codes for CASSLERTGPSTDTQYF.

The sample holds one count of this clone. The sample carries other DNA sequences with the same CDR3. This sequence joins TRBV13 and TRBJ2-3; 9 nucleotides line up with TRBD2. The CDR3 loop spans 14 amino acids. V lost 4 bases and J lost 3; bases outside the gene matches: 2. Germline assignment: CDR1 PRHDT and CDR2 FYEKMQ (reference sequence). The CDR3 nucleotides are TGTGCCAGCAGCTCGAGCGGGAGGACAGATACGCAGTATTTT. This codes for CASSSSGRTDTQYF.

The CDR3 DNA reads as TGTGCCAGCAGCTTAGCGCGGTCGAACGAGCAGTACTTC. It specifies CASSLARSNEQYF. The chain employs TRBV11-1 and TRBJ2-7; D is undetermined. The CDR3 extends over 13 amino acids. Germline V CDR1 and CDR2: SGHAT, FQDESV (reference sequence). Trimming pared 0 bases from V and 5 bases from J, leaving 8 bases between.

The chain joins TRBV6-1 to TRBJ2-7; 8 bases fit TRBD1. This CDR3 has 15 residues. The germline CDR1 and CDR2 sequences are MNHNS and SASEGT. The J segment lost 3 bases and the V segment lost 1 base, leaving 5 bases of the junction unmatched. The CDR3 spells CASSEEGQVIYEQYF. In DNA form, the CDR3 reads TGTGCCAGCAGTGAAGAGGGACAGGTGATCTACGAGCAGTACTTC.

The CDR3 DNA follows: TGTGCCAGCAGCTTAGACACAGGTGGAGACACCGGGGAGCTGTTTTTT. This encodes CASSLDTGGDTGELFF. V usage is TRBV5-5 and J usage is TRBJ2-2; a weak D match, TRBD1 (5 bases). CDR3 length: 16 amino acids. Germline loops: CDR1 SGHKS, CDR2 YYEKEE (reference sequence). V lost 2 bases and J 3 bases, leaving 14 bases between the germline ends.

The chain uses TRBV4-1 and TRBJ1-6; D unresolved. Germline V lookup: CDR1 MGHRA, CDR2 YSYEKL. The CDR3 runs to 16 residues. The V gene lost 1 base and the J gene lost 4 bases, with 11 bases spanning the gap. CDR3: CASSQGPGFYNSPLHF. Written as DNA, the CDR3 is TGCGCCAGCAGCCAAGGTCCCGGGTTTTATAATTCACCCCTCCACTTT.

V and J are TRBV2 and TRBJ2-7, with a weak D call TRBD1 (5 bases). This CDR3 is 13 amino acids long. The germline V gene has CDR1 SNHLY and CDR2 FYNNEI. V shed 7 bases and J shed 6 bases, with 16 bases lying between them. The DNA for the CDR3 is TGTGCCAGCACCGAGACAGACGGTCTCGAGCAGTACTTC. Its protein product is CASTETDGLEQYF.

The rearrangement joins TRBV9 to TRBJ1-6, with 11 bases fitting TRBD1. Germline-derived CDR1 and CDR2 are SGDLS and YYNGEE. The CDR3 runs to 19 residues. J lost 1 base, V lost 0 bases, and 6 bases had no gene match. In DNA, the CDR3 is TGTGCCAGCAGCGTAGTTAGGACAGGGGGCAATTCCTATAATTCACCCCTCCACTTT. Translation: CASSVVRTGGNSYNSPLHF.

The J gene is TRBJ2-1, the V gene TRBV27; D gene ambiguous. CDR1 is MNHEY and CDR2 is SMNVEV in the germline V gene (reference sequence). V was cut by 3 bases and J by 9 bases, with 12 bases left in between. There are 13 residues in the CDR3. CDR3 sequence (DNA): TGTGCCAGCAGTTTTGCGGAGTGGGGTGAGCAGTTCTTC. It translates to CASSFAEWGEQFF.

The chain carries TRBV7-8 and TRBJ2-1, with D perhaps TRBD2 (6 bases). CDR1 SGHVS and CDR2 FQNEAQ come from the germline V gene. V lost 4 bases, J lost 6 bases, and 10 bases lay in between. The CDR3 spans 13 residues. CDR3 DNA sequence: TGTGCCAGCAGCTACGGGACTCCCAATGAGCAGTTCTTC. This sequence encodes CASSYGTPNEQFF.

The rearrangement joins TRBV7-9 to TRBJ2-7, with 7 bases identical to TRBD1. V shed 0 bases and J 5 bases; nucleotides not matched to a gene: 10. Germline CDR1 SEHNR, CDR2 FQNEAQ (reference sequence). CDR3 length: 16 amino acids. CDR3 in amino acids: CASSLALGGYGDEQYF. The CDR3 DNA follows: TGTGCCAGCAGCTTAGCGCTAGGGGGCTACGGGGACGAGCAGTACTTC.

The chain couples TRBV4-2 to TRBJ1-5, with unresolved D. CDR3 length equals 15 residues. V lost 6 bases to trimming and J lost 4 bases, with 16 bases between them. From germline, CDR1 is LGHNA and CDR2 YNFKEQ. CDR3 nucleotide sequence: TGTGCCAGCAGTTATTCCCGCGGGGATAATCAGCCCCAGCATTTT. This codes for CASSYSRGDNQPQHF.

This chain uses TRBV30 with TRBJ2-7; no clear D. The V and J ends lost 0 bases and 3 bases respectively, with 9 bases between them. Germline CDR1 GTSNPN, CDR2 SVGIG (reference sequence). The CDR3 is 13 residues long. In DNA form, the CDR3 reads TGTGCCTGGAGTGTAGGTAACCACTACGAGCAGTACTTC. It translates to CAWSVGNHYEQYF.

This chain links TRBV30 with TRBJ2-2; D gene ambiguous. The CDR3 spans 13 residues. The V end was cut by 2 bases, the J end by 2 bases, with 6 bases between. Germline CDR1 reads GTSNPN; CDR2 reads SVGIG (reference sequence). The CDR3 coding sequence is TGTGCCTGGAGTTGGACCAACACCGGGGAGCTGTTTTTT. Its protein is CAWSWTNTGELFF.

This chain joins TRBV11-2 and TRBJ2-3; the D gene is possibly TRBD2 (5 bases). This CDR3 is 16 amino acids long. CDR1 SGHAT and CDR2 FQNNGV come from the germline V gene. V lost 5 bases and J 0 bases, leaving 15 bases between the germline ends. The CDR3 DNA is TGTGCCAGCAGCCCTCGAAGCTGGACTAGCACAGATACGCAGTATTTT. Protein sequence: CASSPRSWTSTDTQYF. Combining the CDR3 with reference TRBV11-2 and TRBJ2-3 gives the whole variable domain EAGVAQSPRYKIIEKRQSVAFWCNPISGHATLYWYQQILGQGPKLLIQFQNNGVVDDSQLPKDRFSAERLKGVDSTLKIQPAKLEDSAVYLCASSPRSWTSTDTQYFGPGTRLTVL.

Turning to this clone: At the DNA level, this CDR3 is encoded by other sequences in the same sample as well. The genes are TRBV7-9 and TRBJ2-7; D perhaps matches TRBD2 (5 bases). V lost 5 bases and J 3 bases, leaving 8 bases between the germline ends. The CDR3 sequence is 12 residues long. The V gene's germline CDR1 is SEHNR and CDR2 FQNEAQ (reference sequence). The chain's CDR3 is CASSVRDYEQYF. The CDR3 nucleotides read TGTGCCAGCAGCGTCCGGGACTACGAGCAGTACTTC. Looking up the rest from reference TRBV7-9 and TRBJ2-7 gives the full variable domain: DTGVSQNPRHKITKRGQNVTFRCDPISEHNRLYWYRQTLGQGPEFLTYFQNEAQLEKSRLLSDRFSAERPKGSFSTLEIQRTEQGDSAMYLCASSVRDYEQYFGPGTRLTVT.

To note about this clone: The same CDR3 also results from other DNA sequences found in this sample. The J gene is TRBJ1-2, the V gene TRBV7-9; 11 bases agree with TRBD1. V trimming: 1 base; J trimming: 6 bases; junction bases outside the gene matches: 1. The CDR3 totals 14 residues. CDR1 is SEHNR and CDR2 is FQNEAQ in the germline V gene (reference sequence). The CDR3 region has the DNA TGTGCCAGCAGCTTAGGGACAGGGGGCGATGGCTACACCTTC. Its translation is CASSLGTGGDGYTF.

J is TRBJ1-3 and V is TRBV19; D is undetermined. The CDR3 is 15 amino acids. V lost 6 bases and J 4 bases, leaving 16 bases between the germline ends. CDR1 and CDR2 from the germline V gene are LNHDA and SQIVND (reference sequence). The DNA for the CDR3 is TGTGCCAGTAGACTTAACCTCTTATCGGGAAACACCATATATTTT. Translated, it gives CASRLNLLSGNTIYF.

The CDR3 sequence is CASSLISGVYNEQFF. In DNA form, the CDR3 reads TGTGCCAGCAGTTTGATTAGCGGGGTTTACAATGAGCAGTTCTTC. The genes are TRBV27 and TRBJ2-1; 8 bases align to TRBD2. Germline V gives CDR1 MNHEY, CDR2 SMNVEV (reference sequence). CDR3 length equals 15 residues. With V trimmed by 3 bases and J by 4 bases, 5 bases remained unmatched.

The chain recombines TRBV2 with TRBJ2-7, with 8 bases identical to TRBD2. The trim removed 9 bases at V and 5 bases at J, leaving 9 bases unmatched. This CDR3 comprises 13 residues. Germline V lookup: CDR1 SNHLY, CDR2 FYNNEI. The CDR3 sequence: CASGVAGIHEQYF. CDR3 nucleotides: TGTGCCAGTGGGGTAGCGGGGATCCACGAGCAGTACTTC.

This sequence joins TRBV6-1 and TRBJ1-6; maybe TRBD1 (6 bases). The V end lost 2 bases, the J end lost 7 bases, and 18 bases lay between the germline ends. CDR3 length: 17 amino acids. Germline CDR1 is MNHNS and CDR2 is SASEGT. In DNA form, the CDR3 reads TGTGCCAGCAGTGAATTTCAGCCCGGGACACCAAATTCACCCCTCCACTTT. This sequence encodes CASSEFQPGTPNSPLHF.

The genes are TRBV13 and TRBJ2-7; the D is unclear. The germline V and J ends were trimmed by 3 bases and 5 bases, with 11 bases remaining between them. The CDR3 has 13 residues. Germline-derived CDR1 and CDR2 are PRHDT and FYEKMQ (reference sequence). The CDR3 bases are TGTGCCAGCAGCTTTCTCCATCATCACGAGCAGTACTTC. This translates into CASSFLHHHEQYF.

This clone was counted once. This chain connects TRBV7-6 to TRBJ2-1; 9 nucleotides match TRBD1. The V segment lost 5 bases and the J segment 1 base; nucleotides outside the gene matches: 6. CDR3 length: 16 residues. Germline V lookup: CDR1 SGHVS, CDR2 FNYEAQ. The DNA for the CDR3 is TGTGCCAGCAGCCACCCGGGACAGGGATCCTACAATGAGCAGTTCTTC. It translates to CASSHPGQGSYNEQFF.

Here the CDR3 DNA reads TGTGCCAGCAGCCCTGAAGGGGGGGGCTTAGACGAGCAGTACTTC. Its translation is CASSPEGGGLDEQYF. The gene calls are TRBV9 and TRBJ2-7; tentatively, D is TRBD2 (7 bases). This CDR3 region has 15 residues. Germline CDR1 reads SGDLS; CDR2 reads YYNGEE. The germline V and J ends were trimmed by 4 bases and 5 bases, with 19 bases remaining between them.